What follows are 9 T cell receptor beta chains derived from one specimen sequenced in a study of identical twins. TCRdb re-derived calls from the 5' RACE reads in MiXCR, one entry per CDR3 protein. The repertoire holds hundreds of thousands of distinct CDR3 sequences, with 8.6% as singletons. These data are also associated with another study on yellow fever vaccine responses in identical twins.

Sequenced material: PBMCs. The source of these receptors is a woman between 18 and 29 years old in good health.

The chain has TRBV7-2 and TRBJ2-7, with 7 bases fitting TRBD2. This CDR3 region has 17 residues. V was clipped by 5 bases and J by 1 base; unmatched bases: 14. Germline V lookup: CDR1 SGHTA, CDR2 FQGNSA. The CDR3 loop is CASSQAPIGGYSYEQYF. The CDR3, as DNA: TGTGCCAGCAGCCAGGCCCCTATCGGGGGGTATTCCTACGAGCAGTACTTC.

This clonotype showed up many times. The chain carries TRBV4-3 and TRBJ2-1; the D is unclear. The V end was cut by 0 bases, the J end by 0 bases, with 12 bases between. The CDR3 covers 17 residues. The V gene's germline CDR1 is LGHNA and CDR2 YSLEER. The CDR3: CASSQDKLPSSYNEQFF. In DNA form, the CDR3 reads TGCGCCAGCAGCCAAGATAAGCTCCCGAGCTCCTACAATGAGCAGTTCTTC.

This clonotype was counted ten times or more. The chain uses TRBV7-8 and TRBJ2-5, with D perhaps TRBD1 or TRBD2 (5 bases each). Trimming took 0 bases from V and 2 from J, leaving 10 bases between them. In germline, CDR1 is SGHVS, CDR2 FQNEAQ. CDR3 length equals 15 residues. CDR3 loop: CASSLAGTNQETQYF. The CDR3 nucleotides are TGTGCCAGCAGCTTAGCGGGGACGAATCAAGAGACCCAGTACTTC.

This clonotype came up many times. The V call is TRBV6-5, the J call TRBJ2-5; D might be TRBD1 or TRBD2, each matching 6 bases. The CDR3 is 15 amino acids. Looked up from germline, CDR1 is MNHEY and CDR2 is SVGAGI. V lost 1 base and J 4 bases, leaving 13 bases between the germline ends. CDR3 region: CASSYLGRGGETQYF. DNA of the CDR3: TGTGCCAGCAGTTACTTAGGCAGGGGAGGAGAGACCCAGTACTTC.

This clonotype was detected a few times. Mismatch with germline at one junction end may stem from a read error. J is TRBJ2-1 and V is TRBV4-2; 15 bases agree with TRBD2. This CDR3 region has 17 residues. Germline V gene sequence: CDR1 LGHNA, CDR2 YNFKEQ. In DNA form, the CDR3 reads TGTGCCAGCAGCCCTGAGGGGGCGAGGACTAGCGGGGGGGGTAGAGTCTTC. Protein product: CASSPEGARTSGGGRVF.

There are many counts of this clonotype. The CDR3 coding sequence is TGCGCCAGCAGCCACGGACCCTACAATGAGCAGTTCTTC. Translating it yields CASSHGPYNEQFF. The chain is built from TRBV10-1 and TRBJ2-1; D remains unclear. CDR1 is WNHNN, CDR2 SYGVQD, per germline (reference sequence). CDR3 size: 13 residues. Trimming removed 6 bases at V and 2 bases at J, with 8 bases between.

This clonotype was picked up a small number of times. This chain links TRBV11-2 with TRBJ2-7; D is ambiguous. CDR1 and CDR2 from the germline V gene are SGHAT and FQNNGV. V lost 4 bases, J lost 4 bases, and 23 bases lay in between. CDR3 length: 17 amino acids. The CDR3 sequence: CASSSELSRNRRYEQYF. The CDR3 coding sequence is TGTGCCAGCAGCTCCGAATTATCCAGGAATCGGCGGTACGAGCAGTACTTC.

Points on this clonotype: Sequence at one end of the junction differs from germline and may be a read error. J is TRBJ2-5 and V is TRBV7-7; 9 bases fit TRBD2. Germline V gene data show CDR1 as SSHAT and CDR2 as FNYEAQ (reference sequence). CDR3 length: 16 amino acids. The CDR3 nucleotides read TGTGCTAGCAGCTTAGAGGTTAGCGGGAGCCTAAGGACCCAGTACTTC. This encodes CASSLEVSGSLRTQYF.

As DNA, the CDR3 is TGTGCCAGCAGTTTGTCTTTTGAGCAGTACTTC. Its translation is CASSLSFEQYF. V usage is TRBV28 and J usage is TRBJ2-7; D is uncertain. Looked up from germline, CDR1 is MDHEN and CDR2 is SYDVKM. The germline V and J ends were trimmed by 3 bases and 7 bases, with 7 bases remaining between them. The CDR3 runs 11 residues.